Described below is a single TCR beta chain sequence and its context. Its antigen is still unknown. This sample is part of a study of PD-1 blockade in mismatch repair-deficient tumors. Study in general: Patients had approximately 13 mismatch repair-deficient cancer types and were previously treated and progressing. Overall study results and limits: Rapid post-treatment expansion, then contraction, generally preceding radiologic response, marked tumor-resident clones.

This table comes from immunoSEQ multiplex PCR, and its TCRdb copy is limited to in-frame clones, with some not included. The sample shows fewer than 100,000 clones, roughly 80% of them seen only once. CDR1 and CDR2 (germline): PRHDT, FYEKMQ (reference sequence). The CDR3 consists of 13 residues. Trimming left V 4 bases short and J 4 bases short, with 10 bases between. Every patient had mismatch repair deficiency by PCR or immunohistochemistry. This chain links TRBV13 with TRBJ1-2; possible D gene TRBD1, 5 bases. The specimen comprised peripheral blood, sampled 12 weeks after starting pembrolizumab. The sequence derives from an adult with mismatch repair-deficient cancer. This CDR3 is CASSWTQGYGYTF. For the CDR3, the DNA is TGTGCCAGCAGCTGGACCCAGGGCTATGGCTACACCTTC.